The 17 T cell receptor beta chains given below trace back to one sample, sequenced in a study of OX40 agonist ivuxolimab in advanced cancers. Library generation was performed with the immunoSEQ multiplex PCR assay. Here the immuneACCESS table is served through TCRdb, limited to in-frame sequences with V and J called. Missing clones are a known gap in these copies; in checked studies unresolved V genes cover under half, and the rest lacks a known reason. Within this sample are tens of thousands of clones, with about 88% of them counted one time only. Together, the top ten hold less than 0.75% of the sample. The sample was CD4+ or CD8+ T cells sorted from blood, taken in a trial of the OX40 agonist ivuxolimab. The receptors shown here come from an adult with an advanced solid tumor such as melanoma, head and neck, liver or kidney cancer.

For the CDR3, the DNA is TGTGCCAGTCGAAATAGGGCCTCACCCCTCCACTTT. The encoded protein is CASRNRASPLHF. V gene TRBV19 combines with J gene TRBJ1-6, with unresolved D. Germline V gene sequence: CDR1 LNHDA, CDR2 SQIVND (reference sequence). With 8 bases removed from V and 10 bases from J, the gap between germline ends came to 12 bases. The CDR3 has 12 residues.

The chain joins TRBV18 to TRBJ1-1, with TRBD1 as a possible D gene (6 bases). The CDR3 runs 13 residues. CDR1 and CDR2 (germline): KGHSH, LQKENI. V was trimmed by 5 bases and J by 5 bases, leaving 12 bases between them. DNA of the CDR3: TGTGCCAGCTCAGCCGACAGGAGTACTGAAGCTTTCTTT. This sequence encodes CASSADRSTEAFF.

This CDR3 reads CASSLDRANTGELFF. CDR3 DNA: TGTGCCAGCAGTTTAGACAGGGCGAACACCGGGGAGCTGTTTTTT. The V gene is TRBV6-4, the J gene TRBJ2-2; the match to TRBD1 covers 7 bases. V was clipped by 5 bases and J by 0 bases; unmatched bases: 3. Germline V gene data show CDR1 as MRHNA and CDR2 as SNTAGT. The CDR3 covers 15 residues.

The chain employs TRBV29-1 and TRBJ2-6; 9 bases are shared with TRBD1. V gave up 7 bases and J gave up 2 bases; unmatched junction bases: 9. The CDR3 loop spans 16 amino acids. The germline gives CDR1 SQVTM, CDR2 ANQGSEA. CDR3 in DNA: TGCAGCGCGGCGGCTCGACAGGGGGCTGGGGCCAACGTCCTGACTTTC. Translation: CSAAARQGAGANVLTF.

The chain is built from TRBV27 and TRBJ1-3; D gene uncertain. Per germline, CDR1 MNHEY and CDR2 SMNVEV (reference sequence). Trimming removed 8 bases at V and 4 bases at J, with 12 bases between. The CDR3 consists of 13 residues. The CDR3 nucleotides are TGTGCCAGCGCCCGGTATACCGGAAACACCATATATTTT. Residues: CASARYTGNTIYF.

This clone was detected once. The chain is built from TRBV6-5 and TRBJ2-7; 9 positions agree with TRBD1. The germline V gene encodes CDR1 MNHEY and CDR2 SVGAGI. The CDR3 is 16 residues long. V gave up 0 bases and J gave up 4 bases; unmatched junction bases: 7. The CDR3 nucleotides read TGTGCCAGCAGTTACTCGAGAACAGGGGGCATTTACGAGCAGTACTTC. Its translation is CASSYSRTGGIYEQYF.

The rearrangement joins TRBV7-2 to TRBJ1-2; D gene ambiguous. Germline CDR1 is SGHTA and CDR2 is FQGNSA. Between the trimmed V and J ends, which lost 8 bases and 4 bases, there was a span of 17 bases. CDR3 length: 14 residues. CDR3 sequence reads: CASSPPALSYGYTF. CDR3 DNA: TGTGCCAGCTCCCCCCCAGCGTTAAGCTATGGCTACACCTTC.

This clone was counted between two and nine times. J is TRBJ2-7 and V is TRBV21-1; the listed D gene, TRBD1, was not tested against the DNA. TRBV21-1 is listed as a pseudogene. The CDR3 spans 14 residues. The CDR3 DNA reads as TGTGCCAGCAGAGGGACAGACCTGTCCTACGAGCAGTACTTC. Translated: CASRGTDLSYEQYF.

This clone has just one count. The rearrangement joins TRBV7-9 to TRBJ2-1; D might be TRBD1 (6 bases). Between the trimmed V and J ends, which lost 8 bases and 3 bases, there was a span of 8 bases. Germline loops: CDR1 SEHNR, CDR2 FQNEAQ (reference sequence). The CDR3 totals 12 residues. CDR3 DNA: TGTGCCAGCGGGGGCTTCTACAATGAGCAGTTCTTC. This encodes CASGGFYNEQFF.

The genes are TRBV6-1 and TRBJ2-2, with a weak D call TRBD2 (7 bases). Trimming stripped 4 bases from V and 5 bases from J, with 17 bases between. The V gene's germline CDR1 is MNHNS and CDR2 SASEGT. The CDR3 consists of 16 residues. This chain's CDR3 is CASSGGGGPRTGELFF. For the CDR3, the DNA is TGTGCCAGCAGTGGTGGGGGGGGCCCGAGGACCGGGGAGCTGTTTTTT.

J is TRBJ1-5 and V is TRBV6-5; D not resolved. V was cut by 5 bases and J by 4 bases, with 3 bases left in between. The CDR3 runs to 11 residues. The germline CDR1 and CDR2 sequences are MNHEY and SVGAGI. The DNA for the CDR3 is TGTGCCAGCAGTCAAAATCAGCCCCAGCATTTT. Translated, it gives CASSQNQPQHF.

The chain employs TRBV19 and TRBJ1-2; tentative D call: TRBD1 (6 bases). Germline V lookup: CDR1 LNHDA, CDR2 SQIVND (reference sequence). V was pared by 3 bases and J by 5 bases, with 13 bases between. This CDR3 has 14 amino acids. In DNA form, the CDR3 reads TGTGCCAGTAGTATCCCCGGGACAAATTATGGCTACACCTTC. This translates into CASSIPGTNYGYTF.

The chain links TRBV10-2 to TRBJ2-7; D is possibly TRBD2 (6 bases). Trimming cost V 2 bases and J 4 bases, with 12 bases left between them. The CDR3 extends over 14 amino acids. Germline lookup yields CDR1 WSHSY and CDR2 SAAADI. This CDR3 reads CASSELGTSYEQYF. In nucleotides, the CDR3 is TGCGCCAGCAGTGAGCTCGGGACTTCTTACGAGCAGTACTTC.

This clone has only one observation. The V gene is TRBV9, the J gene TRBJ2-3; 14 bases match TRBD2. CDR3 length: 15 amino acids. With V trimmed by 2 bases and J by 4 bases, 0 bases remained unmatched. Germline lookup yields CDR1 SGDLS and CDR2 YYNGEE. In DNA, the CDR3 is TGTGCCAGCAGCGTGGGACTAGCGGGAGCAGATACGCAGTATTTT. Protein sequence: CASSVGLAGADTQYF.

The chain joins TRBV9 to TRBJ2-5; 9 nucleotides agree with TRBD2. Germline CDR1 is SGDLS and CDR2 is YYNGEE. Germline trimming cut 4 bases from V and 11 bases from J; bases unmatched to any gene: 18. The CDR3 has 16 amino acids. The CDR3 DNA follows: TGTGCCAGCAGCCCGCAGATAGCGGGAGTTTTGGGAGAGCAGTACTTC. Encoded protein: CASSPQIAGVLGEQYF.

The chain carries TRBV7-9 and TRBJ2-2, with TRBD2 matching 7 bases. The V gene end was trimmed by 0 bases and the J gene end by 5 bases; junction bases not matched to a gene: 3. Per germline, CDR1 SEHNR and CDR2 FQNEAQ (reference sequence). The CDR3 loop spans 15 amino acids. The CDR3 region has the DNA TGTGCCAGCAGCTTAGCGGGAGGGCGGACCGGGGAGCTGTTTTTT. Translated: CASSLAGGRTGELFF.

The genes are TRBV10-1 and TRBJ2-1, with 7 bases aligning to TRBD1. The CDR3 spans 13 residues. Germline V gene data show CDR1 as WNHNN and CDR2 as SYGVQD (reference sequence). V trimming: 3 bases; J trimming: 4 bases; junction bases outside the gene matches: 0. CDR3 nucleotides: TGCGCCAGCAGTGAACAGGGGTACAATGAGCAGTTCTTC. Protein: CASSEQGYNEQFF.